A single sample is the source of the 27 T cell receptor beta chains below, sequenced in a study of blood T cell repertoires in COVID-19. TCRdb's copy holds only in-frame clones and misses some; the assay was immunoSEQ multiplex PCR. The data contain about 670,000 clones, 90% of them singletons. The sequencing input was peripheral blood. These receptor sequences come from a woman aged 18 to 35 with acute or convalescent COVID-19.

About this clone itself: This specimen includes other DNA sequences encoding the same CDR3. The chain combines TRBV5-1 with TRBJ2-5; TRBD1 matches at 10 bases. The CDR3 has 15 residues. Germline lookup yields CDR1 SGHRS and CDR2 YFSETQ. Trimming cost V 0 bases and J 2 bases; bases outside gene matches: 1. CDR3 sequence reads: CASSLGGQGQETQYF. DNA of the CDR3: TGCGCCAGCAGCTTGGGGGGACAGGGGCAAGAGACCCAGTACTTC. The variable domain in full, completed from reference TRBV5-1 and TRBJ2-5, reads KAGVTQTPRYLIKTRGQQVTLSCSPISGHRSVSWYQQTPGQGLQFLFEYFSETQRNKGNFPGRFSGRQFSNSRSEMNVSTLELGDSALYLCASSLGGQGQETQYFGPGTRLLVL.

This clone appeared a single time. This sequence joins TRBV6-4 and TRBJ2-5, with TRBD2 matching 8 bases. After removal of 10 bases from V and 5 bases from J, the junction contained 15 bases not matched to a gene. The germline V gene encodes CDR1 MRHNA and CDR2 SNTAGT. The CDR3 has 15 residues. CDR3 loop: CATSDRAGGLETQYF. The CDR3 DNA reads TGTGCCACCTCGGACCGGGCGGGGGGACTGGAGACCCAGTACTTC.

The V call is TRBV6-2 or TRBV6-3, the J call TRBJ1-2, with 8 positions matching TRBD1. V lost 2 bases, J lost 0 bases, and 8 bases stayed unmatched. Per the germline V gene, CDR1 is MNHEY and CDR2 is SVGEGT. This CDR3 spans 17 amino acids. The CDR3 nucleotides are TGTGCCAGCAGTTACGGCAGGGGGCTTCCCTCTAACTATGGCTACACCTTC. Amino acid sequence: CASSYGRGLPSNYGYTF.

The J gene is TRBJ1-6, the V gene TRBV12-5; D not certain. This CDR3 is built from 16 residues. The germline gives CDR1 LGHNT, CDR2 FRNRAP. Trimming removed 0 bases from V and 0 bases from J, with 6 bases in between. The DNA of the CDR3 is TGTGCTAGTGGTTTGGTAGTGAGCTCCTATAATTCACCCCTCCACTTT. Translating it yields CASGLVVSSYNSPLHF.

The chain combines TRBV3-1 (or the pseudogene TRBV3-2) with TRBJ2-1; 8 nucleotides match TRBD2. Looked up from germline, CDR1 is LGHDT and CDR2 is YNNKEL (reference sequence). The J segment lost 4 bases and the V segment lost 4 bases, leaving 9 bases of the junction unmatched. The CDR3 extends over 16 amino acids. The CDR3 bases are TGTGCCAGCAGCCCTTGGGTAGCGGGGTTGTACAATGAGCAGTTCTTC. This sequence encodes CASSPWVAGLYNEQFF.

This clone came up a few times. V usage is TRBV9 and J usage is TRBJ1-2, with 7 bases that match TRBD1. Trimming took 4 bases from V and 4 from J; bases not matched to a gene: 13. Germline loops: CDR1 SGDLS, CDR2 YYNGEE. The CDR3 totals 16 residues. CDR3 region: CASSPPLYGQVYGYTF. For the CDR3, the DNA is TGTGCCAGCAGCCCACCCCTCTACGGACAGGTCTATGGCTACACCTTC. Drawing the rest from reference TRBV9 and TRBJ1-2, the complete variable domain is DSGVTQTPKHLITATGQRVTLRCSPRSGDLSVYWYQQSLDQGLQFLIQYYNGEERAKGNILERFSAQQFPDLHSELNLSSLELGDSALYFCASSPPLYGQVYGYTFGSGTRLTVV.

This chain uses TRBV27 with TRBJ2-7; TRBD1 matches 7 bases. CDR1 MNHEY and CDR2 SMNVEV come from the germline V gene (reference sequence). The CDR3 length is 14 residues. V gave up 3 bases and J gave up 5 bases; unmatched junction bases: 7. The CDR3 region has the DNA TGTGCCAGCAGTTTCACCAGGGGGAAGGACGAGCAGTACTTC. It encodes CASSFTRGKDEQYF.

The genes are TRBV6-5 and TRBJ1-2; 7 nucleotides agree with TRBD1. Germline lookup yields CDR1 MNHEY and CDR2 SVGAGI. V shed 6 bases, J shed 4 bases, and the junction held 5 bases outside the gene matches. CDR3 length equals 13 residues. For the CDR3, the DNA is TGTGCCAGCAGGACAGGGCCTGGCTATGGCTACACCTTC. Protein: CASRTGPGYGYTF.

This sequence joins TRBV28 and TRBJ2-7, with D tentatively TRBD1 (6 bases). The CDR3 extends over 15 amino acids. Deletions cut 5 bases from V and 2 bases from J, with 16 bases between. Germline loops: CDR1 MDHEN, CDR2 SYDVKM. CDR3 nucleotides: TGTGCCAGCAGTCCCCGACAGGCTCGGGCCTACGAGCAGTACTTC. It specifies CASSPRQARAYEQYF.

The chain is built from TRBV27 and TRBJ1-4; no reliable D call. The V and J ends lost 6 bases and 8 bases respectively, with 16 bases between them. The CDR3 is 14 amino acids. Germline V gives CDR1 MNHEY, CDR2 SMNVEV (reference sequence). The CDR3 sequence: CASSSLMRAEKLFF. The CDR3 DNA follows: TGTGCCAGCAGCAGTTTAATGCGGGCCGAAAAACTGTTTTTT.

V and J are TRBV3-1 (or the pseudogene TRBV3-2) and TRBJ1-6; D is unresolved. Trimming removed 4 bases from V and 6 bases from J, with 4 bases in between. The CDR3 extends over 12 amino acids. Germline V gene lookup returns CDR1 LGHDT and CDR2 YNNKEL (reference sequence). CDR3 DNA sequence: TGTGCCAGCAGCCGTAGTAATTCACCCCTCCACTTT. Its translation is CASSRSNSPLHF.

CDR3 amino acids: CASTKTGFDEQYF. The DNA of the CDR3 is TGTGCCAGCACTAAGACAGGGTTCGACGAGCAGTACTTC. The chain carries TRBV6-5 and TRBJ2-7; 7 bases match TRBD1. V dropped 7 bases and J dropped 5; count of bases not matched to a gene: 8. The germline gives CDR1 MNHEY, CDR2 SVGAGI. The CDR3 has 13 amino acids.

J is TRBJ2-3 and V is TRBV3-1 (or the pseudogene TRBV3-2); D might be TRBD2 (7 bases). V was trimmed by 6 bases and J by 5 bases, leaving 12 bases between them. This CDR3 spans 13 amino acids. CDR1 is LGHDT and CDR2 is YNNKEL in the germline V gene (reference sequence). The chain's CDR3 is CASSWGGRDTQYF. The CDR3 DNA follows: TGTGCCAGCAGTTGGGGGGGCAGAGATACGCAGTATTTT.

The chain couples TRBV3-1 (or the pseudogene TRBV3-2) to TRBJ1-1; a possible D gene is TRBD1 (6 bases). This CDR3 region has 15 residues. Germline CDR1 and CDR2: LGHDT and YNNKEL (reference sequence). V shed 0 bases and J shed 8 bases, with 16 bases lying between them. The CDR3 DNA is TGTGCCAGCAGCCAAGACGTTACCAGGGGCTCGGAAGCTTTCTTT. Residues: CASSQDVTRGSEAFF.

This clone was seen a single time. The sample has other DNA sequences that encode this CDR3 too. V gene TRBV12-3 or TRBV12-4 combines with J gene TRBJ1-1, with D perhaps matching TRBD1 (6 bases). Trimming pared 6 bases from V and 6 bases from J, leaving 8 bases between. The CDR3 is 11 amino acids. The CDR3 loop reads CASSPGAEAFF. CDR3 nucleotide sequence: TGTGCCAGCAGCCCAGGGGCTGAAGCTTTCTTT.

The gene calls are TRBV5-1 and TRBJ1-3, with 7 nucleotides matching TRBD1. The germline CDR1 and CDR2 sequences are SGHRS and YFSETQ. The CDR3 runs to 14 residues. The V gene end was trimmed by 5 bases and the J gene end by 9 bases; junction bases not matched to a gene: 11. The CDR3 DNA sequence: TGCGCCAGCAGAGAGGGACAGACTAGCGGCACCATATATTTT. Protein sequence: CASREGQTSGTIYF. The complete variable domain, with remaining parts taken from reference TRBV5-1 and TRBJ1-3, reads KAGVTQTPRYLIKTRGQQVTLSCSPISGHRSVSWYQQTPGQGLQFLFEYFSETQRNKGNFPGRFSGRQFSNSRSEMNVSTLELGDSALYLCASREGQTSGTIYFGEGSWLTVV.

V is TRBV10-3 and J is TRBJ1-2, with no clear D. In germline, CDR1 is ENHRY, CDR2 SYGVKD. Trimming removed 8 bases from V and 2 bases from J, with 9 bases in between. The CDR3 length is 12 residues. The CDR3, as DNA: TGTGCCATCGAGTCCCTCAACTATGGCTACACCTTC. It encodes CAIESLNYGYTF.

The chain employs TRBV6-4 and TRBJ2-1; the match to TRBD2 covers 11 bases. The V segment lost 2 bases and the J segment 8 bases; nucleotides outside the gene matches: 8. Germline-derived CDR1 and CDR2 are MRHNA and SNTAGT. The CDR3 totals 16 residues. This CDR3 reads CASSDLSGGAVYEQFF. The DNA for the CDR3 is TGTGCCAGCAGTGACCTTAGCGGGGGGGCGGTGTATGAGCAGTTCTTC.

The chain links TRBV6-2 or TRBV6-3 to TRBJ1-1; D may be TRBD1 (5 bases). There are 18 residues in the CDR3. V lost 2 bases, J lost 5 bases, and 24 bases lay in between. The germline CDR1 and CDR2 sequences are MNHEY and SVGEGT. CDR3 amino acids: CASSYVQPGLLRTTEAFF. CDR3 nucleotide sequence: TGTGCCAGCAGTTACGTTCAGCCGGGACTTCTAAGAACAACTGAAGCTTTCTTT.

This clone was seen a single time. The chain is built from TRBV6-5 and TRBJ1-1; the match to TRBD1 covers 8 bases. Germline loops: CDR1 MNHEY, CDR2 SVGAGI. The CDR3 has 15 amino acids. Unmatched junction bases numbered 8, after V lost 6 bases and J lost 2 bases. As DNA, the CDR3 is TGTGCCAGCAGACTCCGGGACAGGCCTAACACTGAAGCTTTCTTT. It codes for CASRLRDRPNTEAFF.

The genes are TRBV10-2 and TRBJ1-2; D remains unclear. The CDR3 runs 12 residues. CDR1 and CDR2 from the germline V gene are WSHSY and SAAADI. Trimming took off 1 base at V and 5 bases at J, with 5 bases between the two ends. DNA of the CDR3: TGCGCCAGCAGTGAGTTCGAGTATGGCTACACCTTC. Protein sequence: CASSEFEYGYTF.

The gene calls are TRBV28 and TRBJ2-7; D remains ambiguous. The CDR3 runs 16 residues. The ends were cut back, 5 bases at V and 2 bases at J, with 19 bases in the middle. Germline values: CDR1 MDHEN, CDR2 SYDVKM. The CDR3 sequence: CASSPILKPGTYEQYF. The CDR3 DNA is TGTGCCAGCAGTCCGATTCTTAAGCCAGGCACCTACGAGCAGTACTTC.

The chain couples TRBV27 to TRBJ2-5, with TRBD1 identical over 9 bases. The CDR3 covers 15 residues. CDR1 is MNHEY, CDR2 SMNVEV, per germline (reference sequence). J was trimmed by 3 bases and V by 6 bases; bases with no gene match: 8. CDR3 amino acids: CASRGIGTGKETQYF. The DNA of the CDR3 is TGTGCCAGCAGGGGGATCGGGACAGGGAAAGAGACCCAGTACTTC.

The gene calls are TRBV27 and TRBJ2-1, with 7 bases aligning to TRBD1. CDR1 and CDR2 (germline): MNHEY, SMNVEV (reference sequence). CDR3 length: 14 residues. The J segment lost 2 bases and the V segment lost 3 bases, leaving 1 base of the junction unmatched. CDR3 nucleotide sequence: TGTGCCAGCAGTTTTCAGGGGGCCTACAATGAGCAGTTCTTC. Translation gives CASSFQGAYNEQFF.

The rearrangement links TRBV7-2 to TRBJ1-1, with D perhaps matching TRBD1 (5 bases). The V gene's germline CDR1 is SGHTA and CDR2 FQGNSA. V lost 6 bases and J lost 4, with 18 bases in between. The CDR3 extends over 15 amino acids. The CDR3 coding sequence is TGTGCCAGCAGTAAGCTTCAGGGAGGGGCCACTGAAGCTTTCTTT. Its translation is CASSKLQGGATEAFF.

The chain carries TRBV2 and TRBJ1-2; D not certain. The length of the CDR3 is 15 residues. Trimming shortened V by 1 base and J by 7 bases, and 16 bases separated the two germline ends. Germline CDR1 reads SNHLY; CDR2 reads FYNNEI. The CDR3 protein is CASSEGPPTRGGYTF. In DNA, the CDR3 is TGTGCCAGCAGTGAAGGACCCCCCACGCGGGGTGGCTACACCTTC.

In regard to this clone: Other DNA sequences in this specimen translate into the identical CDR3. V is TRBV5-1 and J is TRBJ1-1; TRBD1 aligns across 8 bases. The CDR3 has 15 amino acids. Losses at the gene ends were 0 bases for V and 1 base for J; bases not matched to a gene: 2. Germline V CDR1 and CDR2: SGHRS, YFSETQ. In nucleotides, the CDR3 is TGCGCCAGCAGCTTGGGCACAGGGGGGAACACTGAAGCTTTCTTT. Translating it yields CASSLGTGGNTEAFF. The variable domain in full, with the rest retrieved from reference TRBV5-1 and TRBJ1-1, is KAGVTQTPRYLIKTRGQQVTLSCSPISGHRSVSWYQQTPGQGLQFLFEYFSETQRNKGNFPGRFSGRQFSNSRSEMNVSTLELGDSALYLCASSLGTGGNTEAFFGQGTRLTVV.